This T cell receptor (beta chain) was found in a study of T-cell reconstitution after alpha-beta-depleted transplantation in children. Study-wide results and caveats: Reportedly, alpha-beta T cells present about two months post-transplant originated from several hundred expanded clones of graft origin. Hyperexpanded clones declined; after one year, newly produced T cells mostly supplied diversity.

TCRbeta library construction was performed incorporating unique molecular identifiers. TCRdb recomputed calls from the PCR reads with MiXCR, one row per CDR3 protein. This sample has 610,000 or so distinct CDR3 sequences; 20% to 30% occur once, and the top ten carry 35% to 40%. The CDR3 consists of 13 residues. V was shortened by 8 bases and J by 6 bases, with 14 bases between the two germline ends. To note about this clonotype: Antigen unknown.

The sequencing used PBMCs, collected before TCRalphabeta/CD19-depleted stem cell transplant. This clonotype originated in a boy younger than two with Wiskott-Aldrich syndrome, due to receive a stem cell transplant. The rearrangement links TRBV12-3 or TRBV12-4 to TRBJ2-1, with D hard to call. CDR3 coding DNA: TGTGCCAGCTCGATTCGGTCACGCAATGAGCAGTTCTTC. This gives the protein CASSIRSRNEQFF.